The next 5 T cell receptor beta chains were all read from a single sample in a study of PD-1 blockade in mismatch repair-deficient tumors. The data were produced by immunoSEQ multiplex PCR, yet TCRdb's version contains in-frame clones alone and is incomplete. The sample contains around 25,000 clones, 83% of which appear only once. The sample in question was peripheral blood, obtained 12 weeks after starting pembrolizumab. The source of these receptors is an adult with mismatch repair-deficient cancer.

The J gene is TRBJ2-1, the V gene TRBV7-6; 13 bases fit TRBD2. V lost 4 bases, J lost 11 bases, and 5 bases stayed unmatched. The CDR3 is 14 amino acids. The germline CDR1 and CDR2 sequences are SGHVS and FNYEAQ. CDR3 sequence: CASSSGTSGTKQFF. In nucleotides, the CDR3 is TGTGCCAGCAGCTCCGGGACTAGCGGGACCAAGCAGTTCTTC.

This chain joins TRBV6-4 and TRBJ1-2, with unresolved D. V lost 8 bases, J lost 2 bases, and 9 bases lay in between. The CDR3 is 12 amino acids. In germline, CDR1 is MRHNA, CDR2 SNTAGT. CDR3 nucleotide sequence: TGTGCCAGCGCACCATGGAACTATGGCTACACCTTC. Its protein is CASAPWNYGYTF.

This sequence joins TRBV4-3 and TRBJ2-2; TRBD2 aligns across 9 bases. J lost 3 bases, V lost 4 bases, and 9 bases had no gene match. CDR3 length equals 17 residues. CDR1 LGHNA and CDR2 YSLEER come from the germline V gene. For the CDR3, the DNA is TGCGCCAGCAGCCGAACTTTAGCGGGAGCTGACACCGGGGAGCTGTTTTTT. Protein product: CASSRTLAGADTGELFF.

The chain recombines TRBV6-1 with TRBJ2-7; 10 bases agree with TRBD2. Germline V gives CDR1 MNHNS, CDR2 SASEGT. The trim removed 4 bases at V and 5 bases at J, leaving 11 bases unmatched. CDR3 length: 16 residues. CDR3 sequence: CASSAFPSGSIDEQYF. The CDR3 nucleotides read TGTGCCAGCAGTGCCTTCCCTAGCGGGAGTATCGACGAGCAGTACTTC.

The V gene is TRBV7-9, the J gene TRBJ1-4, with TRBD1 matching 7 bases. The germline CDR1 and CDR2 sequences are SEHNR and FQNEAQ (reference sequence). The CDR3 extends over 14 amino acids. With V trimmed by 7 bases and J by 5 bases, 7 bases remained unmatched. The CDR3 bases are TGTGCCAGCACCGGGACAGTCATCAATGAAAAACTGTTTTTT. This encodes CASTGTVINEKLFF. The full variable domain, rest sourced from reference TRBV7-9 and TRBJ1-4, is DTGVSQNPRHKITKRGQNVTFRCDPISEHNRLYWYRQTLGQGPEFLTYFQNEAQLEKSRLLSDRFSAERPKGSFSTLEIQRTEQGDSAMYLCASTGTVINEKLFFGSGTQLSVL.